These 20 T cell receptor beta chains were all obtained from the same sample, sequenced in a study of beta chain features in type 1 diabetes. cDNA synthesis used the whole RNA isolate, giving expressed TCRB sequences. Some clones are missing from TCRdb's copy, which holds only in-frame ones; the method was immunoSEQ multiplex PCR. In the table there are roughly 500,000 clones, approximately 10% of which are singletons. The sample taken for sequencing was naive CD4+ T cells from blood. The origin of the receptors is a woman between 18 and 30 years old in good health.

This clone was counted only a few times. The gene calls are TRBV28 and TRBJ2-7, with D perhaps TRBD2 (5 bases). The CDR3 length is 14 residues. V was clipped by 1 base and J by 5 bases, with 12 bases between them. Germline V gene lookup returns CDR1 MDHEN and CDR2 SYDVKM. CDR3: CASSLYGVRNEQYV. The CDR3 region has the DNA TGTGCCAGCAGTTTATACGGGGTGCGCAACGAGCAGTACGTC.

This clone was recorded a few times. The chain is built from TRBV7-2 and TRBJ2-7; TRBD1 agrees at 9 bases. Germline V CDR1 and CDR2: SGHTA, FQGNSA. V was pared by 0 bases and J by 3 bases, with 3 bases of the junction left unmatched. This CDR3 is built from 15 residues. The CDR3 spells CASSLAGDRVYEQYF. The CDR3 DNA is TGTGCCAGCAGCTTAGCAGGGGACAGGGTCTACGAGCAGTACTTC.

The J gene is TRBJ1-1, the V gene TRBV29-1; D is uncertain. Trimming removed 4 bases at V and 3 bases at J, with 12 bases between. Germline lookup yields CDR1 SQVTM and CDR2 ANQGSEA. CDR3 length equals 13 residues. The CDR3: CSVGANLDTEAFF. The CDR3 bases are TGCAGCGTTGGGGCGAACTTGGACACTGAAGCTTTCTTT.

This clone was observed once. The rearrangement links TRBV28 to TRBJ1-6; 9 bases agree with TRBD1. The germline V gene encodes CDR1 MDHEN and CDR2 SYDVKM. The length of the CDR3 is 15 residues. Germline trimming cut 7 bases from V and 10 bases from J; bases unmatched to any gene: 11. This chain's CDR3 is CASTHQGQGGSPLHF. For the CDR3, the DNA is TGTGCCAGCACTCATCAGGGACAGGGTGGCTCACCCCTCCACTTT. The whole variable domain, filled in from reference TRBV28 and TRBJ1-6, reads DVKVTQSSRYLVKRTGEKVFLECVQDMDHENMFWYRQDPGLGLRLIYFSYDVKMKEKGDIPEGYSVSREKKERFSLILESASTNQTSMYLCASTHQGQGGSPLHFGNGTRLTVT.

The sample holds a few counts of this clone. As DNA, the CDR3 is TGTGCCAGCAGCCCCCGGACTAGCGGGAGTAGGCTGTACGAGCAGTACTTC. Its protein product is CASSPRTSGSRLYEQYF. This sequence joins TRBV9 and TRBJ2-7; 13 nucleotides align to TRBD2. The V gene's germline CDR1 is SGDLS and CDR2 YYNGEE. CDR3 length: 17 residues. The V gene end was trimmed by 4 bases and the J gene end by 4 bases; junction bases not matched to a gene: 11.

The chain employs TRBV4-3 and TRBJ1-2; D is undetermined. Trimming stripped 4 bases from V and 4 bases from J, with 13 bases between. Germline-derived CDR1 and CDR2 are LGHNA and YSLEER. The CDR3 has 14 amino acids. The CDR3 nucleotides read TGCGCCAGCAGCCCTGCAGGTTCGGGCTATGGCTACACCTTC. It yields the protein CASSPAGSGYGYTF.

This clone was counted a single time. Here the CDR3 DNA reads TGTGCCAGCAGCTTGGGGACAGGGGCTGGAGGCTACACCTTC. Protein: CASSLGTGAGGYTF. This chain uses TRBV7-2 with TRBJ1-2, with 10 bases aligning to TRBD1. J gave up 8 bases and V 3 bases, and 6 bases lay outside the gene matches. The CDR3 loop spans 14 amino acids. The germline gives CDR1 SGHTA, CDR2 FQGNSA. Drawing the rest from reference TRBV7-2 and TRBJ1-2, the complete variable domain is GAGVSQSPSNKVTEKGKDVELRCDPISGHTALYWYRQSLGQGLEFLIYFQGNSAPDKSGLPSDRFSAERTGGSVSTLTIQRTQQEDSAVYLCASSLGTGAGGYTFGSGTRLTVV.

This chain uses TRBV7-6 with TRBJ2-7; 16 bases agree with TRBD2. Germline CDR1 reads SGHVS; CDR2 reads FNYEAQ. Germline trimming cut 4 bases from V and 5 bases from J; bases unmatched to any gene: 14. The CDR3 length is 19 residues. The CDR3 protein is CASSSRPGLAGGPRNEQYF. The CDR3 DNA reads as TGTGCCAGCAGCTCTCGCCCGGGACTAGCGGGAGGGCCGAGGAACGAGCAGTACTTC.

This clone was seen a few times. This chain joins TRBV6-6 and TRBJ2-7; no clear D gene. The CDR3 runs to 12 residues. The germline V gene has CDR1 MNHNY and CDR2 SVGAGI (reference sequence). V was pared by 5 bases and J by 1 base, with 6 bases between. The CDR3 coding sequence is TGTGCCAGCAGTCGGCAATCCTACGAGCAGTACTTC. Translated, it gives CASSRQSYEQYF.

V gene TRBV29-1 combines with J gene TRBJ2-1; TRBD2 matches at 11 bases. The CDR3 has 14 amino acids. V shed 4 bases, J shed 8 bases, and the junction held 7 bases outside the gene matches. The V gene's germline CDR1 is SQVTM and CDR2 ANQGSEA. The DNA of the CDR3 is TGCAGCGTTGGCTATAGCGGGAGGGCATATGAGCAGTTCTTC. Its translation is CSVGYSGRAYEQFF.

This clone was observed a handful of times. The rearrangement uses TRBV28 and TRBJ2-4, with a possible D match to TRBD1 (5 bases). This CDR3 has 17 amino acids. Looked up from germline, CDR1 is MDHEN and CDR2 is SYDVKM. The V gene lost 5 bases and the J gene lost 7 bases, with 24 bases spanning the gap. This chain's CDR3 is CASSKGVTGRARNIQYF. The DNA for the CDR3 is TGTGCCAGCAGTAAAGGGGTAACGGGCCGAGCGAGGAACATTCAGTACTTC. Full variable domain (remainder filled in from reference TRBV28 and TRBJ2-4): DVKVTQSSRYLVKRTGEKVFLECVQDMDHENMFWYRQDPGLGLRLIYFSYDVKMKEKGDIPEGYSVSREKKERFSLILESASTNQTSMYLCASSKGVTGRARNIQYFGAGTRLSVL.

The table lists this clone with a few counts. This rearrangement joins TRBV13 to TRBJ2-7, with D perhaps TRBD2 (5 bases). Trimming removed 5 bases at V and 9 bases at J, with 23 bases between. The CDR3 has 15 residues. Germline CDR1 reads PRHDT; CDR2 reads FYEKMQ (reference sequence). CDR3 in DNA: TGTGCCAGCAGCACTATTAGCGTCCCGAGGACCGGGCAGTACTTC. Amino acid sequence: CASSTISVPRTGQYF.

This chain links TRBV7-2 with TRBJ2-2; no reliable D call. CDR3 size: 15 residues. V lost 4 bases, J lost 7 bases, and 16 bases lay in between. Germline CDR1 SGHTA, CDR2 FQGNSA. In DNA, the CDR3 is TGTGCCAGCAGCTCCCAACGCCTACCAGGCGGGGAGCTGTTTTTT. Amino acids: CASSSQRLPGGELFF.

This rearrangement joins TRBV2 to TRBJ2-5; D is uncertain. The germline CDR1 and CDR2 sequences are SNHLY and FYNNEI. Trimming pared 10 bases from V and 0 bases from J, leaving 6 bases between. CDR3 length equals 11 residues. The CDR3 loop reads CATKYQETQYF. The CDR3 coding sequence is TGTGCCACCAAGTACCAAGAGACCCAGTACTTC.

This clone was counted a few times. The chain couples TRBV5-1 to TRBJ1-2; no definite D call. Germline loops: CDR1 SGHRS, CDR2 YFSETQ. V lost 7 bases to trimming and J lost 7 bases, with 14 bases between them. The CDR3 consists of 12 residues. CDR3 region: CASGYGGGGYTF. As DNA, the CDR3 is TGCGCCAGCGGCTATGGTGGAGGTGGCTACACCTTC.

This clone occurred a few times. The gene calls are TRBV5-1 and TRBJ2-1; a weak D match, TRBD1 (6 bases). Germline V gene data show CDR1 as SGHRS and CDR2 as YFSETQ. V was clipped by 4 bases and J by 2 bases, with 16 bases between them. This CDR3 spans 16 amino acids. CDR3 region: CASSRDQGSAYNEQFF. The CDR3 DNA follows: TGCGCCAGCAGCCGGGACCAGGGGAGTGCCTACAATGAGCAGTTCTTC. Full variable domain (outside the CDR3, taken from reference TRBV5-1 and TRBJ2-1): KAGVTQTPRYLIKTRGQQVTLSCSPISGHRSVSWYQQTPGQGLQFLFEYFSETQRNKGNFPGRFSGRQFSNSRSEMNVSTLELGDSALYLCASSRDQGSAYNEQFFGPGTRLTVL.

This clone was recorded a few times. V is TRBV19 and J is TRBJ2-3; 7 bases are shared with TRBD1. V dropped 1 base and J dropped 4; count of bases not matched to a gene: 2. The V gene's germline CDR1 is LNHDA and CDR2 SQIVND (reference sequence). The CDR3 sequence is 14 residues long. CDR3 protein: CASSIVGTADTQYF. The CDR3 DNA follows: TGTGCCAGTAGTATAGTTGGGACAGCAGATACGCAGTATTTT.

The J gene is TRBJ2-1, the V gene TRBV27; TRBD2 matches 8 bases. J was trimmed by 8 bases and V by 6 bases; bases with no gene match: 6. CDR1 and CDR2 (germline): MNHEY, SMNVEV (reference sequence). The CDR3 covers 13 residues. In DNA, the CDR3 is TGTGCCAGCAGCGGGGGGGCAGGGCATGAGCAGTTCTTC. Translation: CASSGGAGHEQFF.

This clone was seen a handful of times. The rearrangement uses TRBV18 and TRBJ1-1; D call uncertain. V was clipped by 5 bases and J by 3 bases, with 10 bases between them. The CDR3 is 13 residues long. The germline CDR1 and CDR2 sequences are KGHSH and LQKENI. Here the CDR3 DNA reads TGTGCCAGCTCATCCGATCGACACACTGAAGCTTTCTTT. It is translated as CASSSDRHTEAFF.

The V gene is TRBV7-2, the J gene TRBJ2-3; 7 bases map to TRBD2. CDR1 is SGHTA and CDR2 is FQGNSA in the germline V gene. The V gene end was trimmed by 3 bases and the J gene end by 0 bases; junction bases not matched to a gene: 9. The CDR3 contains 17 residues. Written as DNA, the CDR3 is TGTGCCAGCAGCTTGGGCGGGAGATTGACTAGCACAGATACGCAGTATTTT. Its translation: CASSLGGRLTSTDTQYF.